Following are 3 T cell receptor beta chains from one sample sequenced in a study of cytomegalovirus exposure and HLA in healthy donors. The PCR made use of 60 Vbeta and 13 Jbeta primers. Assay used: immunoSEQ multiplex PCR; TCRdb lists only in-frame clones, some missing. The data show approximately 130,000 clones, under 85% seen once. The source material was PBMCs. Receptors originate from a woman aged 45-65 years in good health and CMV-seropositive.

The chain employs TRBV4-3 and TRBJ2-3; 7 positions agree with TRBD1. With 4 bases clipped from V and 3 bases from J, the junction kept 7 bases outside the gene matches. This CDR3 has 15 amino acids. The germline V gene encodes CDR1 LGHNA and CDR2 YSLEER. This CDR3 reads CASSPHRQGTDTQYF. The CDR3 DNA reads TGCGCCAGCAGCCCCCATAGACAGGGTACAGATACGCAGTATTTT.

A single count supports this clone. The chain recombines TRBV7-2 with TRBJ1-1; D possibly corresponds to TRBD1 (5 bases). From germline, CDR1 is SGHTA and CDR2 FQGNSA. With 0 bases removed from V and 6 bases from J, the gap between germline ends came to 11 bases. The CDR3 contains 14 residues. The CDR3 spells CASSLAQEGSEAFF. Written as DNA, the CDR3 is TGTGCCAGCAGCTTAGCGCAGGAGGGGTCTGAAGCTTTCTTT.

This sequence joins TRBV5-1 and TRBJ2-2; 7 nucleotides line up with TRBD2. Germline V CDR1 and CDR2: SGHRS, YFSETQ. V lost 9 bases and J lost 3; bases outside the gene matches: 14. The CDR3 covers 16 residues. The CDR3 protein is CATFPTAGVYTGELFF. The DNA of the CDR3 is TGCGCCACCTTCCCCACCGCGGGGGTATACACCGGGGAGCTGTTTTTT.